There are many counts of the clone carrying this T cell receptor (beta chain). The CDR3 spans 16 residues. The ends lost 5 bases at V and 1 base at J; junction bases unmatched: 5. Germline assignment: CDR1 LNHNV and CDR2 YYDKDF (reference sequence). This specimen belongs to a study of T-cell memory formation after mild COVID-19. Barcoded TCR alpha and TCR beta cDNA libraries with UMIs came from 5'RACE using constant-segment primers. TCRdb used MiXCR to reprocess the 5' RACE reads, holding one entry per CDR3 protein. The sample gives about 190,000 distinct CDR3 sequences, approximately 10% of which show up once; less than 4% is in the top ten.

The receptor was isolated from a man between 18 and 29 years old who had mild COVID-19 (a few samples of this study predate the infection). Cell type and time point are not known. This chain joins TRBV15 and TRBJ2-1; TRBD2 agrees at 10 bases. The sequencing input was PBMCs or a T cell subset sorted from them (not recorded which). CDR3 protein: CATSGNSGGSYNEQFF. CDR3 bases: TGTGCCACCAGCGGTAATAGCGGGGGGTCCTACAATGAGCAGTTCTTC.